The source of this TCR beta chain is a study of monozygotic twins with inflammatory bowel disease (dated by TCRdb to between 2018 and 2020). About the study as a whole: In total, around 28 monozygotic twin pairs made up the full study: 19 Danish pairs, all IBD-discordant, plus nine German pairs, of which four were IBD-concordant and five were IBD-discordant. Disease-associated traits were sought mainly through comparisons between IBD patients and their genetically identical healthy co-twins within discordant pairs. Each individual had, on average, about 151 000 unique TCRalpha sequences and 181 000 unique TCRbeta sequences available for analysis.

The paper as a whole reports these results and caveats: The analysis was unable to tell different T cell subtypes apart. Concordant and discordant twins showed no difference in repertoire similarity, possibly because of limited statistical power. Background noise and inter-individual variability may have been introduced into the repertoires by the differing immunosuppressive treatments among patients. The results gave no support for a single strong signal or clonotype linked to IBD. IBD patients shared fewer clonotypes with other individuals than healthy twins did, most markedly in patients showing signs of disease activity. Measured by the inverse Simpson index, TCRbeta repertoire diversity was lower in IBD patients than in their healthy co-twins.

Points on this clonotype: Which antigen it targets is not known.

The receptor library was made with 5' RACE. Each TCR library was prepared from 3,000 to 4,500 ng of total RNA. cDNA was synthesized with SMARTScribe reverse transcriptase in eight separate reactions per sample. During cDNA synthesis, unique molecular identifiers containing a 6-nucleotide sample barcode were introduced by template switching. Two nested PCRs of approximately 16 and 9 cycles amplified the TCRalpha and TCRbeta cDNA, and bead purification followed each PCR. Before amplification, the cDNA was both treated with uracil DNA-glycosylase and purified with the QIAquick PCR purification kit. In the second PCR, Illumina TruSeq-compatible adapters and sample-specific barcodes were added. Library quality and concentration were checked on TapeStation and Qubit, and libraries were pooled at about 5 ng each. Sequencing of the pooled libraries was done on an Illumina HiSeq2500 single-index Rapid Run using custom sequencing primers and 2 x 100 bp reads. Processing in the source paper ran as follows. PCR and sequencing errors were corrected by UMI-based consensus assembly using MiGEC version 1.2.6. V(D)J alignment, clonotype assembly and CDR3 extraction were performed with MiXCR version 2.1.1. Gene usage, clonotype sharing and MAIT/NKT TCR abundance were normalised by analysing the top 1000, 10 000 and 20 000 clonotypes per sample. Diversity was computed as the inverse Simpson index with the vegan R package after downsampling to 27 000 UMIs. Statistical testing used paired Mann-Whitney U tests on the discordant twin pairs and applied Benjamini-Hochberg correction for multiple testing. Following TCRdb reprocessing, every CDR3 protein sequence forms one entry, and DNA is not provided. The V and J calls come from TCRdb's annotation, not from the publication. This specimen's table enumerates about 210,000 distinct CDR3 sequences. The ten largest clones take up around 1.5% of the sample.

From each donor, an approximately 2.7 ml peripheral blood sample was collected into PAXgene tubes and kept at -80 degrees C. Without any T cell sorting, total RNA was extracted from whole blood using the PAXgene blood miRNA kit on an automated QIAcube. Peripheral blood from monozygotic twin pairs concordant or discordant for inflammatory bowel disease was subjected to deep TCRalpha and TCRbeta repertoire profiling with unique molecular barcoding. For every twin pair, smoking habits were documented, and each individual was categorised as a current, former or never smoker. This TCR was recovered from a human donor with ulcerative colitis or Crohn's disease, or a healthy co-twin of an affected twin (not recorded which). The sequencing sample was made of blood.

CDR3 loop: CASSHLMGEQYF. The rearrangement combines TRBV3-1 with TRBJ2-7. The germline V gene encodes CDR1 LGHDT and CDR2 YNNKEL (reference sequence). The CDR3 contains 12 residues, cysteine and phenylalanine counted. The nucleotide record is missing.